This TCR beta chain derives from a study of blood T cells in healthy people across ages. Study as a whole: Capture by template switching was about one barcoded beta molecule per two T cells.

In its sample, this clonotype was seen a few times. The use of a sample-barcoded 5' primer and a J-beta primer mix characterized a second PCR of roughly 6 to 11 cycles. TCRdb re-analysed the 5' RACE reads in MiXCR, keeping a single row per CDR3 protein. The sample lists about 970,000 distinct CDR3 sequences; roughly 50% were seen once. V was clipped by 1 base and J by 4 bases; unmatched bases: 5. This CDR3 is 17 amino acids long. Per germline, CDR1 SGHTA and CDR2 FQGNSA. This clonotype originated in a woman aged 60 to 75 in good health. The rearrangement links TRBV7-2 to TRBJ2-3; 13 bases align to TRBD2. Sequenced material: blood. CDR3 sequence: CASSLGLAGGGADTQYF. The CDR3 DNA reads as TGTGCCAGCAGCTTAGGACTAGCGGGAGGCGGGGCAGATACGCAGTATTTT.